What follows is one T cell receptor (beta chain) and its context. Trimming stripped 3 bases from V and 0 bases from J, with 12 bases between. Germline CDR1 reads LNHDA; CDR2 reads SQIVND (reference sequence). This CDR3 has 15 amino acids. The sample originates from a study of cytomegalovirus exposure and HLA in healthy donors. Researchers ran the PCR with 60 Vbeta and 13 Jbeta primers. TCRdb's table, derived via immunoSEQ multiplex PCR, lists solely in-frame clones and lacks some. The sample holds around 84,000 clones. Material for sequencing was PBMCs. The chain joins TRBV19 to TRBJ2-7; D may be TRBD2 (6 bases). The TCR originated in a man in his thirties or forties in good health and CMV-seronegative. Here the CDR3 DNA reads TGTGCCAGTAGTATTTACGCCGGGAGCTCCTACGAGCAGTACTTC. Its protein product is CASSIYAGSSYEQYF.